The sequence of this T cell receptor beta chain was determined in a study of T-cell memory formation after mild COVID-19. Study-wide context: Most TCR clusters belonged to a single donor.

Study-level results: Contracting CD4+ clones lay largely in CM and EM, with CD8+ ones residing in EMRA. CD4/CD8 balance held among clones contracting day 15 to 85, and later expanders leaned CD4+. Cross-reactive memory apparently joined, as some responding clones appeared in pre-infection memory.

The CDR3 totals 15 residues. Trimming removed 4 bases from V and 7 bases from J; junction bases left unmatched: 8. Germline V gene data show CDR1 as SGHNT and CDR2 as YYREEE (reference sequence). TCRdb analysed the 5' RACE reads with MiXCR anew, one entry per CDR3 protein. Of some 300,000 distinct CDR3 sequences in the sample, around a fifth were seen once. As to this clonotype: Antigen specificity is unknown.

This clonotype was obtained from a young man who had mild COVID-19 (a few samples of this study predate the infection). Cell type and time point are not known. V and J are TRBV5-4 and TRBJ2-3; TRBD2 matches 11 bases. Sequenced sample: PBMCs or a T cell subset sorted from them (not recorded which). CDR3 residues: CASSPTSGEGNTQYF. CDR3 coding DNA: TGTGCCAGCAGCCCGACTAGCGGGGAGGGGAATACGCAGTATTTT.